Listed below are T cell receptor beta chains from one sample, sequenced in a study of blood T cell repertoires in COVID-19. Some clones are missing from TCRdb's copy, which holds only in-frame ones; the method was immunoSEQ multiplex PCR. This sample has 150,000 to 200,000 clones, with approximately 84% found just once. Sequenced material: peripheral blood. These TCRs come from a human donor with acute or convalescent COVID-19. The donor label of this sample is uncertain. The CDR3 runs from the conserved cysteine through the conserved F or W. A D gene is named only where the DNA matches it firmly. A clone size is listed for some rows: how often the clone was seen (once, few, many), or a class if it is expanded.

>14|TRBJ1-4|.|TRBD1|TRBV6-5
TGTGCCAGCAGTCCAGGGGGTGCTAATGAAAAACTGTTTTTT
CASSPGGANEKLFF
>12|TRBJ2-7|.|.|TRBV7-9
TGTGCCAGCAGCTTAGAACAGGGAAGGCAGTACTTC
CASSLEQGRQYF
>13|TRBJ1-1|.|TRBD1|TRBV19
TGTGCCACCCTATCCAGGGGGAAGGCTGAAGCTTTCTTT
CATLSRGKAEAFF
>18|TRBJ2-3|.|TRBD2|TRBV29-1
TGCAGCGTTGAAGATGGGGGGCTAGCGGGTTCTAGCACAGATACGCAGTATTTT
CSVEDGGLAGSSTDTQYF
>14|TRBJ1-4|.|.|TRBV19
TGTGCCAGTAGTATCCGGAATGACTATGAAAAACTGTTTTTT
CASSIRNDYEKLFF
>14|TRBJ2-1|.|.|TRBV2
TGTGCCAGCGAAGGGGAGCGGGTCTCCAATGAGCAGTTCTTC
CASEGERVSNEQFF
>19|TRBJ1-5|.|.|TRBV21-1
TGTGCCAGCAGCAAACGAAGGGTCGGTAAGGAGACAGGGGGACAGCCCCAGCATTTT
CASSKRRVGKETGGQPQHF
>19|TRBJ2-3|.|.|TRBV3-1/TRBV3-2
TGTGCCAGCAGCCAAGATCTCCCGGGCCGGATAGGGGCCACAGATACGCAGTATTTT
CASSQDLPGRIGATDTQYF
>12|TRBJ2-2|once|.|TRBV28
TGTGCCAGCAGTAGACTGGCCGGGGAGCTGTTTTTT
CASSRLAGELFF
>15|TRBJ1-2|once|.|TRBV9
TGTGCCAGCAGCGTACCTCTTGGGGGGGCCTATGGCTACACCTTC
CASSVPLGGAYGYTF
>14|TRBJ2-5|.|.|TRBV5-4
TGTGCCAGCAAGCCTAGCGTACCACAAGAGACCCAGTACTTC
CASKPSVPQETQYF
>15|TRBJ1-2|.|TRBD1|TRBV5-1
TGCGCCAGCAGCAGGGACAGGGAAGATGGCTATGGCTACACCTTC
CASSRDREDGYGYTF
>14|TRBJ2-7|once|.|TRBV5-1
TGCGCCAGCAGCTATACAGGGAATCCCAACGAGCAGTACTTC
CASSYTGNPNEQYF
>17|TRBJ1-2|.|.|TRBV9
TGTGCCAGCAGCGTAGTTCCAGGGGCACTAAGCGTCTATGGCTACACCTTC
CASSVVPGALSVYGYTF
>16|TRBJ2-1|.|TRBD2|TRBV5-1
TGCGCCAGCAGCGGATCCCTAGCGGGGACCTACAATGAGCAGTTCTTC
CASSGSLAGTYNEQFF
>17|TRBJ2-3|.|TRBD2|TRBV5-1
TGCGCCAGCAGCCCTTTGGGGGGGGTGGCCCCCCTTGATACGCAGTATTTT
CASSPLGGVAPLDTQYF
>15|TRBJ1-2|.|TRBD1|TRBV19
TGTGCCAGTAGGCCCCCGACAGGGCTATCGGAAGGCTACACCTTC
CASRPPTGLSEGYTF
>15|TRBJ2-7|.|TRBD2|TRBV7-6
TGTGCCAGCAGCTTATCTCTAGCGGGAGTCGACGAGCAGTACTTC
CASSLSLAGVDEQYF
>16|TRBJ2-3|.|TRBD2|TRBV7-3
TGTGCCAGCAGCTTAAGGGGGAGGGCCTCCACAGATACGCAGTATTTT
CASSLRGRASTDTQYF
>16|TRBJ2-7|.|TRBD1|TRBV19
TGTGCCAGTAGCTCACAGGGGCCGCCCTTCTCCTACGAGCAGTACTTC
CASSSQGPPFSYEQYF
>15|TRBJ2-7|.|TRBD1|TRBV29-1
TGCAGCGTTAAGGGGGCCCAGGGAGACGCCTACGAGCAGTACTTC
CSVKGAQGDAYEQYF
>15|TRBJ1-5|.|.|TRBV3-1/TRBV3-2
TGTGCCAGCAGCCACGGGGTTTATAGCAATCAGCCCCAGCATTTT
CASSHGVYSNQPQHF